This T cell receptor beta chain appears in the sequencing data of a study of OX40 agonist ivuxolimab in advanced cancers. Across the study: Across the patients, intravenous ivuxolimab was delivered every 2 weeks at 0.01 to 10 mg/kg.

By sample fraction, this clone is medium-sized (0.01 to 0.1%). TCRdb's table, derived via immunoSEQ multiplex PCR, lists solely in-frame clones and lacks some. The repertoire consists of around 35,000 clones, with about 81% occurring once and the leading ten covering about 13%. Deletions cut 2 bases from V and 4 bases from J, with 12 bases between. From germline, CDR1 is GTSNPN and CDR2 SVGIG (reference sequence). This CDR3 has 14 amino acids. This clonotype was obtained from an adult with an advanced solid tumor such as melanoma, head and neck, liver or kidney cancer. The rearrangement uses TRBV30 and TRBJ1-5; D possibly corresponds to TRBD1 (5 bases). The material sequenced was CD4+ or CD8+ T cells sorted from blood, taken in a trial of the OX40 agonist ivuxolimab. CDR3 sequence: CAWSTGASNQPQHF. DNA for the CDR3: TGTGCCTGGAGTACCGGGGCCTCGAATCAGCCCCAGCATTTT.